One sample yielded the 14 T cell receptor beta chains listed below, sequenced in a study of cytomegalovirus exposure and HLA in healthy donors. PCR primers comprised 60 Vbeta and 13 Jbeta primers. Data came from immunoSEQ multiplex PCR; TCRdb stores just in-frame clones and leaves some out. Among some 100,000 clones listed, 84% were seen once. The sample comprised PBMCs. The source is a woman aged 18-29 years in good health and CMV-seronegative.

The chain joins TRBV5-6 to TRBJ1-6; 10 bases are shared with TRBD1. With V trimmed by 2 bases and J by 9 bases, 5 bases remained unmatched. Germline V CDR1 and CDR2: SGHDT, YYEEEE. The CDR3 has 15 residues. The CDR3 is CASSFGTGVRSPLHF. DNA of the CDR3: TGTGCCAGCAGCTTCGGGACAGGGGTGCGTTCACCCCTCCACTTT. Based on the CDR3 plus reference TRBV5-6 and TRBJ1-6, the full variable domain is DAGVTQSPTHLIKTRGQQVTLRCSPKSGHDTVSWYQQALGQGPQFIFQYYEEEERQRGNFPDRFSGHQFPNYSSELNVNALLLGDSALYLCASSFGTGVRSPLHFGNGTRLTVT.

The CDR3 DNA reads as TGTGCCTGGAGTGCAAGGTGGGGGCTCCGGGAAAAACTGTTTTTT. Translating gives CAWSARWGLREKLFF. This chain joins TRBV30 and TRBJ1-4, with D tentatively TRBD1 (6 bases). Trimming left V 1 base short and J 8 bases short, with 17 bases between. Per the germline V gene, CDR1 is GTSNPN and CDR2 is SVGIG (reference sequence). The CDR3 totals 15 residues.

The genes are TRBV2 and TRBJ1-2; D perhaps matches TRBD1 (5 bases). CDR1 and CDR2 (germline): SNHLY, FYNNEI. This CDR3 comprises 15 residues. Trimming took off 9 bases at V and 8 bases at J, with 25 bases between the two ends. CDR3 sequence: CARRIRGRESGGYTF. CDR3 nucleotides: TGTGCCAGACGGATCCGGGGACGGGAAAGCGGGGGCTACACCTTC. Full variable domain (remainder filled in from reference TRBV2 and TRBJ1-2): EPEVTQTPSHQVTQMGQEVILRCVPISNHLYFYWYRQILGQKVEFLVSFYNNEISEKSEIFDDQFSVERPDGSNFTLKIRSTKLEDSAMYFCARRIRGRESGGYTFGSGTRLTVV.

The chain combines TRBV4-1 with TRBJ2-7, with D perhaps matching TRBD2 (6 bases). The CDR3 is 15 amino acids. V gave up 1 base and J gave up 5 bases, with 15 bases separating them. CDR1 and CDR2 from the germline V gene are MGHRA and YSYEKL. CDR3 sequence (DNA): TGCGCCAGCAGCCAAGCGGGAGACCGTATTGACGAGCAGTACTTC. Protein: CASSQAGDRIDEQYF.

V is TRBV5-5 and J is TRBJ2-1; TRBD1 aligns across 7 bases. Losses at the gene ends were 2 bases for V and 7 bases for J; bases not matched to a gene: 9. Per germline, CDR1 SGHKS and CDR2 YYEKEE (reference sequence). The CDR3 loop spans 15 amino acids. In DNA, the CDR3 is TGTGCCAGCAGCTTCCGGGACAGTCGAGCGAATGAGCAGTTCTTC. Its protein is CASSFRDSRANEQFF.

DNA of the CDR3: TGTGCCAGCAGCGTACCAGGCTACAATGAGCAGTTCTTC. Translation gives CASSVPGYNEQFF. The chain links TRBV9 to TRBJ2-1; D is unresolved. From germline, CDR1 is SGDLS and CDR2 YYNGEE. CDR3 length: 13 amino acids. V lost 1 base and J lost 3, with 5 bases in between.

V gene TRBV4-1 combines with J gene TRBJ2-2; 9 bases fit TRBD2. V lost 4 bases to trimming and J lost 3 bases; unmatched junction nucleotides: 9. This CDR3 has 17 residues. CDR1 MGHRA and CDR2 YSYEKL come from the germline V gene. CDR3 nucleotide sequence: TGCGCCAGCAGCCCGAGGGGGGCTAGCGGGGACACCGGGGAGCTGTTTTTT. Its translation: CASSPRGASGDTGELFF.

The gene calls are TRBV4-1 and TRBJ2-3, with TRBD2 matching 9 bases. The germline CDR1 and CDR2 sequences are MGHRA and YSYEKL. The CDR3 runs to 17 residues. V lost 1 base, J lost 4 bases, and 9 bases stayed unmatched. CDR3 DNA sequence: TGCGCCAGCAGCCAAGTCCACGCGGCGGGAGGGGCAGATACGCAGTATTTT. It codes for CASSQVHAAGGADTQYF.

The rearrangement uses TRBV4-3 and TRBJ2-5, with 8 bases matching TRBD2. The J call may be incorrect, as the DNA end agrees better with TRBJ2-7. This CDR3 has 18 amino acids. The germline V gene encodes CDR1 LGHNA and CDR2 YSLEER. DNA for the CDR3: TGCGCCAGCAGTGGAAGTGCGAACGGGGGGGCGGGGCTCTACGAGCAGTACTTC. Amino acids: CASSGSANGGAGLYEQYF.

The CDR3 spells CASSEESGLAKNIQYF. The CDR3 region has the DNA TGTGCCAGCAGTGAAGAAAGCGGTCTAGCCAAAAACATTCAGTACTTC. This rearrangement joins TRBV6-1 to TRBJ2-4; the D gene is possibly TRBD2 (5 bases). Per the germline V gene, CDR1 is MNHNS and CDR2 is SASEGT. CDR3 size: 16 residues. V was cut by 1 base and J by 0 bases, with 10 bases left in between.

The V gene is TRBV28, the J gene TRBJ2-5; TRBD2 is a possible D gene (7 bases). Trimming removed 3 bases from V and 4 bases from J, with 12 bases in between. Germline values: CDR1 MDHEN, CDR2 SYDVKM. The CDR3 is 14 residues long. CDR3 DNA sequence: TGTGCCAGCAGTTTGGCGGGGGCCGGAGAGACCCAGTACTTC. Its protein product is CASSLAGAGETQYF.

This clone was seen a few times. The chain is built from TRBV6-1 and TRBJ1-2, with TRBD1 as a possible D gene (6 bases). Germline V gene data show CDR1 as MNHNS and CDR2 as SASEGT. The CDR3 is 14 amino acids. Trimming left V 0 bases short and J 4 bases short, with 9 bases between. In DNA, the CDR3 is TGTGCCAGCAGTGAAGCGGACAGATTCTATGGCTACACCTTC. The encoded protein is CASSEADRFYGYTF.

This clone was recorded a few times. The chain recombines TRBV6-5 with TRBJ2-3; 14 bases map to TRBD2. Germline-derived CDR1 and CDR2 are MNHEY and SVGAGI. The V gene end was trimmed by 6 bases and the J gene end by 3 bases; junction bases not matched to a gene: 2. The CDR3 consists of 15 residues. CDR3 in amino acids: CASRRTSGGTDTQYF. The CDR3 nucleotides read TGTGCCAGCAGACGGACTAGCGGGGGGACAGATACGCAGTATTTT.

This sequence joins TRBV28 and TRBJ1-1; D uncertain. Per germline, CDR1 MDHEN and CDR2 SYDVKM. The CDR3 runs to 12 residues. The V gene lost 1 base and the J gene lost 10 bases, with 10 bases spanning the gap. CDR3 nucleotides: TGTGCCAGCAGTTTATTACCCTCGGGAGCTTTCTTT. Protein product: CASSLLPSGAFF.